This T cell receptor (beta chain) derives from a study of patients and donors after allogeneic stem cell transplantation. MiXCR, run by TCRdb on the RT-PCR reads, gives a single entry per CDR3 protein. Here the sample spans 70,000 or so distinct CDR3 sequences, 26% being singletons. The sample holds a few counts of this clonotype. CDR3 length: 13 amino acids. The V gene lost 6 bases and the J gene lost 3 bases, with 12 bases spanning the gap. This chain joins TRBV12-3 or TRBV12-4 and TRBJ2-7; D uncertain. The specimen sequenced was blood, either unsorted or a sorted T cell fraction (not recorded which). The receptor was derived from a human donor who was either an allogeneic HSCT recipient or a stem cell or donor lymphocyte infusion donor (not recorded which). It is not recorded whose cells these are; they may come from a transplant donor. In DNA, the CDR3 is TGTGCCAGCAGCGACTTGGGGAACTACGAGCAGTACTTC. Translating gives CASSDLGNYEQYF.